These 2 T cell receptor beta chains came from one sample sequenced in a study of T cells after yellow fever vaccination (dated by TCRdb to between 2018 and 2021). The sample's treatment or condition label, in plain terms: live attenuated yellow fever vaccine strain. Library preparation was by 5' RACE. Sequencing used an Illumina NovaSeq 6000. TCRdb reran the public reads through fastp at Q25 and MiXCR, keeping productive beta chains. Rows are unified per CDR3 protein, each entry keeping the most common DNA and genes. The sample has 15,000 or so distinct CDR3 sequences on record, approximately 6.8% of them singletons. Roughly 1.5% of the sample comes from the top ten. Sequencing used PBMCs, either bulk or a sorted T-cell subset (CD4+, CD8+, memory, or dextramer-sorted; not recorded which), obtained on the day of the yellow fever booster vaccination. These receptors all stem from a man aged 18 to 30 who received the YFV17D yellow fever vaccine.

The table lists this clonotype with many counts. V and J are TRBV11-2 and TRBJ1-2, with 7 bases aligning to TRBD1. Germline CDR1 reads SGHAT; CDR2 reads FQNNGV. The CDR3 extends over 14 amino acids. Trimming cost V 4 bases and J 8 bases; bases outside gene matches: 10. CDR3 protein: CASSSLTDRPGYTF. DNA for the CDR3: TGTGCCAGCAGCTCGCTAACGGACAGGCCAGGCTACACCTTC.

There are many counts of this clonotype. The rearrangement joins TRBV6-5 to TRBJ2-5; weak D call: TRBD2 (6 bases). V shed 6 bases and J shed 8 bases, with 16 bases lying between them. CDR3 length: 13 residues. Per germline, CDR1 MNHEY and CDR2 SVGAGI. CDR3 in amino acids: CASRPTSGGTQYF. CDR3 bases: TGTGCCAGCAGACCGACTAGTGGGGGAACCCAGTACTTC.